The T cell receptor (beta chain) under discussion was sequenced for a study of blood T cell repertoires in COVID-19. Study overall: Italy, Spain and the United States were the sources of the convalescent and acute COVID-19 samples.

V was shortened by 0 bases and J by 6 bases, with 10 bases between the two germline ends. CDR1 is SEHNR and CDR2 is FQNEAQ in the germline V gene (reference sequence). The CDR3 runs 14 residues. In the original workflow: Amplification of reference gene primers provided the estimated nucleated cell counts. Assay: immunoSEQ multiplex PCR; the TCRdb copy retains only in-frame clones and omits some. V and J calls and clone size are those listed in that table; D and trimming were worked out from the DNA. This table has about 200,000 clones, around 84% appearing once. The receptor's source is an elderly man with acute or convalescent COVID-19. This chain uses TRBV7-9 with TRBJ2-3; D is unresolved. Material: peripheral blood. This CDR3 reads CASSLAGRWDTQYF. In DNA form, the CDR3 reads TGTGCCAGCAGCTTAGCGGGCCGGTGGGATACGCAGTATTTT.